This T cell receptor (beta chain) was found in a study of OX40 agonist ivuxolimab in advanced cancers. General study results and limits: Relative to CD4+ cells, CD8+ T cells on average had more expanded clones.

Details on this clone: The antigen remains undetermined.

Trimming took 5 bases from V and 4 from J, leaving 8 bases between them. The CDR3 has 12 residues. CDR1 is MDHEN and CDR2 is SYDVKM in the germline V gene. Clones were read by immunoSEQ multiplex PCR, and TCRdb kept only the in-frame ones, dropping some. The sample has 70,000 to 90,000 clones; about 89% are singletons. Sequenced material: CD4+ or CD8+ T cells sorted from blood, taken in a trial of the OX40 agonist ivuxolimab. J is TRBJ2-5 and V is TRBV28; TRBD1 is a possible D gene (6 bases). This receptor was identified in an adult with an advanced solid tumor such as melanoma, head and neck, liver or kidney cancer. The CDR3 nucleotides read TGTGCCAGCAGTAGGGACATAGAGACCCAGTACTTC. This translates into CASSRDIETQYF. Full variable domain (rest looked up from reference TRBV28 and TRBJ2-5): DVKVTQSSRYLVKRTGEKVFLECVQDMDHENMFWYRQDPGLGLRLIYFSYDVKMKEKGDIPEGYSVSREKKERFSLILESASTNQTSMYLCASSRDIETQYFGPGTRLLVL.